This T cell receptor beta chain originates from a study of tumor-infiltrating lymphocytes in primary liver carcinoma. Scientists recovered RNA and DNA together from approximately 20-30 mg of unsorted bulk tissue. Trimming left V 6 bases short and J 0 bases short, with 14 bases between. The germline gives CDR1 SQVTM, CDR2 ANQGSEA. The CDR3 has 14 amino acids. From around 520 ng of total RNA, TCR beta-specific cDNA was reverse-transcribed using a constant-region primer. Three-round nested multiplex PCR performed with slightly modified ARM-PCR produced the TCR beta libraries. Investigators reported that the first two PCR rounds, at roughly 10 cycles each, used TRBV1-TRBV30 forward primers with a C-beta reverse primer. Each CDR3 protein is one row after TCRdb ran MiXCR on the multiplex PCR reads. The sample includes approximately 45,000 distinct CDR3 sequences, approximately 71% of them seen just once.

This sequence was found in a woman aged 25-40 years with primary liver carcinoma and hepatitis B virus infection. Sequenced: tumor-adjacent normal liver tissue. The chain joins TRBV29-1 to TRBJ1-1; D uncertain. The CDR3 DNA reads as TGCAGCGTCCGAGACGACGGACTGAACACTGAAGCTTTCTTT. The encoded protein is CSVRDDGLNTEAFF.